This T cell receptor beta chain stems from a study of blood T cell repertoires in COVID-19. Study-level background: The study drew acute and convalescent COVID-19 samples from the United States, Italy and Spain.

Source study methods: Researchers report that nucleated cell counts were estimated from reference gene primer amplification. Repertoires were generated with immunoSEQ multiplex PCR, while TCRdb's copy carries only in-frame clones and drops some. The D gene and trimming were derived from the DNA, and the V and J assignments and clone size from that table. The repertoire holds about 35,000 clones, with about four fifths as singletons. Sequencing used peripheral blood. The TCR comes from a middle-aged man with acute or convalescent COVID-19.

The CDR3 spells CASSLTREGHTDTQYF. CDR3 DNA sequence: TGTGCCAGCAGCCTCACCCGGGAGGGGCACACAGATACGCAGTATTTT. This chain links TRBV7-9 with TRBJ2-3, with 8 bases aligning to TRBD2. The trim removed 5 bases at V and 2 bases at J, leaving 9 bases unmatched. This CDR3 contains 16 residues. Germline V CDR1 and CDR2: SEHNR, FQNEAQ (reference sequence).